A single sample gave rise to the 24 T cell receptor beta chains below, sequenced in a study of blood T cell repertoires in COVID-19. The protocol was immunoSEQ multiplex PCR, while the TCRdb copy is restricted to in-frame clones and leaves out a portion. The sample has some 190,000 clones, around 84% seen once. The specimen was PBMCs or T cells enriched from blood (not recorded which). All receptors derive from a woman in her thirties who had recovered from COVID-19.

J is TRBJ2-1 and V is TRBV29-1; TRBD1 matches at 7 bases. Trimming removed 4 bases from V and 0 bases from J; junction bases left unmatched: 9. This CDR3 spans 16 amino acids. Germline V lookup: CDR1 SQVTM, CDR2 ANQGSEA. CDR3 region: CSVGAGTESSYNEQFF. Written as DNA, the CDR3 is TGCAGCGTTGGGGCAGGGACAGAGAGCTCCTACAATGAGCAGTTCTTC.

The table lists this clone with a count of one. This chain uses TRBV7-8 with TRBJ1-3; 9 positions match TRBD1. This CDR3 contains 15 residues. The V segment lost 6 bases and the J segment 0 bases; nucleotides outside the gene matches: 3. Germline V gives CDR1 SGHVS, CDR2 FQNEAQ. The CDR3 spells CASSIQGASGNTIYF. In nucleotides, the CDR3 is TGTGCCAGCAGTATACAGGGGGCCTCTGGAAACACCATATATTTT.

Turning to this clone: Other DNA sequences from this sample encode an identical CDR3 as well. The chain has TRBV9 and TRBJ2-5; 7 nucleotides line up with TRBD1. The germline CDR1 and CDR2 sequences are SGDLS and YYNGEE. CDR3 size: 14 residues. V lost 3 bases, J lost 5 bases, and 7 bases stayed unmatched. The CDR3 DNA sequence: TGTGCCAGCAGCGCCCGGACAGGCGGGGAGACCCAGTACTTC. Its translation is CASSARTGGETQYF.

The chain combines TRBV11-2 with TRBJ1-5, with 7 positions matching TRBD1. This CDR3 has 13 amino acids. The V gene end was trimmed by 8 bases and the J gene end by 2 bases; junction bases not matched to a gene: 3. In germline, CDR1 is SGHAT, CDR2 FQNNGV. CDR3 in amino acids: CASGTGGNQPQHF. The CDR3 region has the DNA TGTGCCAGCGGTACAGGGGGCAATCAGCCCCAGCATTTT.

The chain has TRBV13 and TRBJ1-1; no definite D call. With 5 bases removed from V and 0 bases from J, the gap between germline ends came to 19 bases. The CDR3 sequence is 17 residues long. Looked up from germline, CDR1 is PRHDT and CDR2 is FYEKMQ (reference sequence). The CDR3 loop is CASSLLRVAGLNTEAFF. CDR3 bases: TGTGCCAGCAGCCTCCTTCGGGTGGCGGGATTGAACACTGAAGCTTTCTTT.

In nucleotides, the CDR3 is TGCAGTGCGCAACAGGGCTTTCGCTACACCTTC. It is translated as CSAQQGFRYTF. The chain links TRBV20-1 to TRBJ1-2; D perhaps matches TRBD1 (6 bases). This CDR3 is built from 11 residues. With 6 bases removed from V and 9 bases from J, the gap between germline ends came to 14 bases. Germline CDR1 is DFQATT and CDR2 is SNEGSKA (reference sequence).

The V gene is TRBV6-6, the J gene TRBJ2-1, with TRBD2 matching over 10 bases. Germline V gene lookup returns CDR1 MNHNY and CDR2 SVGAGI (reference sequence). The CDR3 covers 16 residues. V dropped 6 bases and J dropped 4; count of bases not matched to a gene: 9. For the CDR3, the DNA is TGTGCCAGCAGAGATAGAGCGGGAGGGGGATACAATGAGCAGTTCTTC. This encodes CASRDRAGGGYNEQFF.

The chain employs TRBV28 and TRBJ2-3, with 8 bases identical to TRBD2. Germline loops: CDR1 MDHEN, CDR2 SYDVKM. The CDR3 loop spans 18 amino acids. V shed 2 bases, J shed 3 bases, and the junction held 13 bases outside the gene matches. The CDR3: CASSLAPGGRGVTDTQYF. The CDR3 DNA reads TGTGCCAGCAGTTTAGCTCCGGGTGGGCGGGGGGTTACAGATACGCAGTATTTT.

Only one count was recorded for this clone. The V and J genes are TRBV11-2 and TRBJ2-7; TRBD2 might be the D (5 bases). This CDR3 comprises 14 residues. V lost 2 bases to trimming and J lost 2 bases, with 10 bases between them. The germline CDR1 and CDR2 sequences are SGHAT and FQNNGV. The CDR3 bases are TGTGCCAGCAGCTTATTCGGAGGAGCCTACGAGCAGTACGTC. It encodes CASSLFGGAYEQYV.

V gene TRBV4-2 combines with J gene TRBJ1-1; D ambiguous. Germline V gene sequence: CDR1 LGHNA, CDR2 YNFKEQ. V was trimmed by 0 bases and J by 3 bases, leaving 14 bases between them. The CDR3 extends over 16 amino acids. The CDR3 sequence is CASSQDTAGDDTEAFF. The CDR3, as DNA: TGTGCCAGCAGCCAAGATACGGCGGGAGATGACACTGAAGCTTTCTTT.

J is TRBJ1-1 and V is TRBV5-1, with a possible D match to TRBD1 (5 bases). CDR1 and CDR2 (germline): SGHRS, YFSETQ. The CDR3 has 14 residues. V was cut by 2 bases and J by 3 bases, with 11 bases left in between. CDR3 nucleotides: TGCGCCAGCAGCTTCAATCAGGGTGACACTGAAGCTTTCTTT. Translating gives CASSFNQGDTEAFF. The whole variable domain, filled in from reference TRBV5-1 and TRBJ1-1, reads KAGVTQTPRYLIKTRGQQVTLSCSPISGHRSVSWYQQTPGQGLQFLFEYFSETQRNKGNFPGRFSGRQFSNSRSEMNVSTLELGDSALYLCASSFNQGDTEAFFGQGTRLTVV.

This clone was found a few times. The chain uses TRBV11-2 and TRBJ1-2; D gene ambiguous. Looked up from germline, CDR1 is SGHAT and CDR2 is FQNNGV. Deletions cut 1 base from V and 7 bases from J, with 10 bases between. This CDR3 spans 13 amino acids. CDR3 sequence reads: CASSLGGGIGYTF. CDR3 DNA sequence: TGTGCCAGCAGCTTAGGAGGTGGAATTGGCTACACCTTC.

Of note for this clone: In the same sample, other DNA sequences code for this CDR3. The chain carries TRBV5-1 and TRBJ2-7; possibly TRBD1 for D (6 bases). The CDR3 has 12 residues. V was cut by 5 bases and J by 3 bases, with 9 bases left in between. CDR1 and CDR2 (germline): SGHRS, YFSETQ. The CDR3 here is CASRRTDYEQYF. For the CDR3, the DNA is TGCGCCAGCAGAAGGACAGACTACGAGCAGTACTTC.

The J gene is TRBJ1-2, the V gene TRBV5-1, with TRBD1 identical over 9 bases. The germline V gene encodes CDR1 SGHRS and CDR2 YFSETQ. Trimming cost V 4 bases and J 6 bases; bases outside gene matches: 7. The CDR3 length is 14 residues. The CDR3 nucleotides are TGCGCCAGCAGCCTGTCCGGGACAGGGAATGGCTACACCTTC. This translates into CASSLSGTGNGYTF.

This rearrangement joins TRBV30 to TRBJ1-5; the D gene is possibly TRBD1 (6 bases). This CDR3 spans 13 amino acids. With 3 bases removed from V and 0 bases from J, the gap between germline ends came to 6 bases. Germline V lookup: CDR1 GTSNPN, CDR2 SVGIG (reference sequence). CDR3 in DNA: TGTGCCTGGAGACAGGGTAGCAATCAGCCCCAGCATTTT. This encodes CAWRQGSNQPQHF.

V is TRBV19 and J is TRBJ1-6, with 8 bases aligning to TRBD1. Germline V gives CDR1 LNHDA, CDR2 SQIVND (reference sequence). The CDR3 extends over 16 amino acids. J was trimmed by 7 bases and V by 1 base; bases with no gene match: 6. Written as DNA, the CDR3 is TGTGCCAGTAGTATAGCTGAAGGGACAGGAAATTCACCCCTCCACTTT. Amino acid sequence: CASSIAEGTGNSPLHF. Variable domain in full (rest from reference TRBV19 and TRBJ1-6): DGGITQSPKYLFRKEGQNVTLSCEQNLNHDAMYWYRQDPGQGLRLIYYSQIVNDFQKGDIAEGYSVSREKKESFPLTVTSAQKNPTAFYLCASSIAEGTGNSPLHFGNGTRLTVT.

This chain links TRBV18 with TRBJ1-5, with 7 bases identical to TRBD1. The CDR3 is made up of 15 amino acids. The V gene's germline CDR1 is KGHSH and CDR2 LQKENI. J lost 2 bases, V lost 6 bases, and 7 bases had no gene match. Here the CDR3 reads CASSPGDRGNQPQHF. CDR3 sequence (DNA): TGTGCCAGCTCCCCCGGCGACAGGGGCAATCAGCCCCAGCATTTT.

J is TRBJ1-6 and V is TRBV14; 7 nucleotides line up with TRBD1. The V gene's germline CDR1 is SGHDN and CDR2 FVKESK. This CDR3 has 14 residues. After removal of 8 bases from V and 6 bases from J, the junction contained 7 bases not matched to a gene. CDR3 in amino acids: CASWLGTANSPLHF. Here the CDR3 DNA reads TGTGCCAGCTGGCTTGGGACAGCTAATTCACCCCTCCACTTT. The full variable domain, completed using reference TRBV14 and TRBJ1-6, is EAGVTQFPSHSVIEKGQTVTLRCDPISGHDNLYWYRRVMGKEIKFLLHFVKESKQDESGMPNNRFLAERTGGTYSTLKVQPAELEDSGVYFCASWLGTANSPLHFGNGTRLTVT.

This chain links TRBV6-4 with TRBJ2-3, with 8 bases lining up with TRBD2. Germline-derived CDR1 and CDR2 are MRHNA and SNTAGT. V shed 6 bases, J shed 1 base, and the junction held 6 bases outside the gene matches. The CDR3 spans 15 residues. CDR3 in DNA: TGTGCCAGCAGAGTCGGGGGGGCCCGCACAGATACGCAGTATTTT. It encodes CASRVGGARTDTQYF.

The chain recombines TRBV28 with TRBJ1-1; the D gene is possibly TRBD1 (5 bases). From germline, CDR1 is MDHEN and CDR2 SYDVKM. V dropped 7 bases and J dropped 1 base, with 16 bases sitting between them. The CDR3 extends over 15 amino acids. Written as DNA, the CDR3 is TGTGCCAGCACACCAAGCGGGGGACGGAACACTGAAGCTTTCTTT. Translating gives CASTPSGGRNTEAFF.

In its sample, this clone was seen once. The chain is built from TRBV5-1 and TRBJ2-2; 12 nucleotides agree with TRBD2. Unmatched junction bases numbered 2, after V lost 0 bases and J lost 2 bases. This CDR3 contains 17 residues. Germline CDR1 SGHRS, CDR2 YFSETQ. DNA of the CDR3: TGCGCCAGCAGCTTGGAACTAGCGGGGGGAAACACCGGGGAGCTGTTTTTT. Amino acid sequence: CASSLELAGGNTGELFF.

The V call is TRBV18, the J call TRBJ1-5; 11 bases line up with TRBD1. The ends lost 6 bases at V and 6 bases at J; junction bases unmatched: 7. Per germline, CDR1 KGHSH and CDR2 LQKENI. This CDR3 contains 15 residues. The CDR3 region is CASSAGTGGSQPQHF. The CDR3 DNA sequence: TGTGCCAGCTCGGCCGGGACAGGGGGGAGTCAGCCCCAGCATTTT.

This chain links TRBV11-3 with TRBJ2-5; 9 bases fit TRBD2. The germline CDR1 and CDR2 sequences are SGHNT and YENEEA. V lost 5 bases and J lost 5; bases outside the gene matches: 9. The CDR3 spans 15 residues. Here the CDR3 DNA reads TGTGCCAGCAGCCCCGGGCTAGCGGGGAAGGAGACCCAGTACTTC. It encodes CASSPGLAGKETQYF.

The chain links TRBV28 to TRBJ1-1; D is uncertain. CDR3 length: 14 residues. The V gene lost 3 bases and the J gene lost 1 base, with 9 bases spanning the gap. Germline loops: CDR1 MDHEN, CDR2 SYDVKM. The DNA of the CDR3 is TGTGCCAGCAGTTTTGAACAGACGAACACTGAAGCTTTCTTT. It translates to CASSFEQTNTEAFF.